Listed here are 10 T cell receptor beta chains from one sample, sequenced in a study of spatial heterogeneity in lung cancer. Specified time point: sample taken at primary tumor resection. Unsorted whole RNA from tumor, nontumor lung or frozen PBMC underwent sequencing. In TCRdb, the 5' RACE reads were re-called with MiXCR into one record per CDR3 protein. The sample holds tens of thousands of distinct CDR3 sequences, 8.4% seen once. The source material was PBMCs, sampled at surgery. Every receptor here comes from a female donor with early-stage non-small cell lung cancer.

The rearrangement uses TRBV14 and TRBJ1-1; D remains ambiguous. CDR1 is SGHDN and CDR2 is FVKESK in the germline V gene. The CDR3 totals 15 residues. Trimming removed 3 bases at V and 2 bases at J, with 13 bases between. The CDR3 sequence: CASSHTLRPNTEAFF. CDR3 DNA: TGTGCCAGCAGCCACACGCTTAGACCCAACACTGAAGCTTTCTTT.

This clonotype was detected a few times. The rearrangement uses TRBV2 and TRBJ2-5, with D possibly matching TRBD2 (5 bases). This CDR3 comprises 11 residues. Trimming shortened V by 7 bases and J by 14 bases, and 17 bases separated the two germline ends. Per the germline V gene, CDR1 is SNHLY and CDR2 is FYNNEI. The CDR3: CASKEEGSKYF. The DNA for the CDR3 is TGTGCCAGCAAAGAGGAAGGGAGCAAATACTTC.

The chain recombines TRBV2 with TRBJ1-5; the match to TRBD1 covers 10 bases. V was pared by 7 bases and J by 7 bases, with 10 bases of the junction left unmatched. The length of the CDR3 is 15 residues. Germline CDR1 and CDR2: SNHLY and FYNNEI. The CDR3 loop reads CASTKFDRGLQPQHF. The CDR3 nucleotides are TGTGCCAGCACAAAGTTTGACAGGGGGCTCCAGCCCCAGCATTTT.

This clonotype was seen repeatedly, ten times or more. The chain joins TRBV20-1 to TRBJ2-7; 8 bases are shared with TRBD2. Germline V lookup: CDR1 DFQATT, CDR2 SNEGSKA (reference sequence). V shed 0 bases, J shed 6 bases, and the junction held 13 bases outside the gene matches. The CDR3 consists of 16 residues. The DNA for the CDR3 is TGCAGTGCTAGAGATGGAGGGCTAGCGGGCTTTTCCGAGCAGTACGTC. Encoded protein: CSARDGGLAGFSEQYV.

The chain couples TRBV5-1 to TRBJ2-1, with unresolved D. In germline, CDR1 is SGHRS, CDR2 YFSETQ. V was cut by 0 bases and J by 5 bases, with 6 bases left in between. This CDR3 spans 13 amino acids. CDR3 protein: CASSLGDNNEQFF. CDR3 bases: TGCGCCAGCAGCTTGGGAGACAACAATGAGCAGTTCTTC.

The chain uses TRBV12-3 or TRBV12-4 and TRBJ1-3, with a possible D match to TRBD1 (5 bases). V was shortened by 4 bases and J by 4 bases, with 14 bases between the two germline ends. This CDR3 is 15 amino acids long. The CDR3 DNA is TGTGCCAGCAGTTCTGGGGGAGCGGGAGGAAACACCATATATTTT. Its protein product is CASSSGGAGGNTIYF.

The V call is TRBV4-1, the J call TRBJ1-1, with D possibly being TRBD1 (5 bases). The ends were cut back, 1 base at V and 8 bases at J, with 8 bases in the middle. Germline lookup yields CDR1 MGHRA and CDR2 YSYEKL. This CDR3 is 12 amino acids long. The CDR3 region has the DNA TGCGCCAGCAGCCAAGTACGGGGGGAAGCTTTCTTT. This encodes CASSQVRGEAFF.

By proportion, this clonotype is medium-sized (0.01 to 0.1%). The rearrangement links TRBV7-6 to TRBJ1-2; 11 positions match TRBD1. Unmatched junction bases numbered 4, after V lost 1 base and J lost 6 bases. Germline loops: CDR1 SGHVS, CDR2 FNYEAQ. There are 15 residues in the CDR3. The CDR3 reads CASSLGTGGVDGYTF. The CDR3 DNA is TGTGCCAGCAGCTTAGGGACAGGGGGCGTTGATGGCTACACCTTC.

This chain uses TRBV12-3 or TRBV12-4 with TRBJ2-7; maybe TRBD1 (5 bases). Trimming cost V 1 base and J 4 bases, with 8 bases left between them. The CDR3 is 13 amino acids. The CDR3 DNA is TGTGCCAGCAGTTTAGGGGGCTGGTACGAGCAGTACGTC. Protein: CASSLGGWYEQYV.

V gene TRBV19 combines with J gene TRBJ1-5; D is undetermined. The CDR3 contains 13 residues. V was shortened by 7 bases and J by 4 bases, with 11 bases between the two germline ends. Germline loops: CDR1 LNHDA, CDR2 SQIVND (reference sequence). The chain's CDR3 is CASTPHLNQPQHF. The CDR3, as DNA: TGTGCCAGTACCCCCCACCTGAATCAGCCCCAGCATTTT.